The count of the clone carrying this TCR beta chain is one. Its antigen is as yet unknown. The data were obtained in a study of Ad26.COV2.S vaccination and SARS-CoV-2 variants. Study in general: Donor joined the COV1001 Ad26.COV2.S trial arm. The vaccine Ad26.COV2.S was put into the muscle once, or twice with 56 days between. Overall study results and limits: After vaccination, substantial breadth of spike-specific CD8+ and CD4+ responses was reported. People who got the vaccine had more spike-specific TCR breadth than people who got placebo.

CDR1 and CDR2 from the germline V gene are SGHRS and YFSETQ. Between the trimmed V and J ends, which lost 0 bases and 5 bases, there was a span of 11 bases. The length of the CDR3 is 14 residues. The treatment denotes: over 15 received Ad26.COV2.S at low or high dose, single or two shots; 5 received placebo; per-sample allocation not given. Each sample was drawn 63 days after the first injection (of vaccine or placebo). The protocol was immunoSEQ multiplex PCR, while the TCRdb copy is restricted to in-frame clones and leaves out a portion. The profile shows approximately 410,000 clones, around 92% of them singletons.

The starting material was peripheral blood, obtained in a trial of Ad26.COV2.S vaccine versus placebo. The V gene is TRBV5-1, the J gene TRBJ2-5; D gene ambiguous. The origin of this receptor is a person between 18 and 59 years old who received the Ad26.COV2.S COVID-19 vaccine or a placebo. The CDR3 nucleotides are TGCGCCAGCAGCTTGGCGGGCCAAGGCGAGACCCAGTACTTC. The encoded protein is CASSLAGQGETQYF. Drawing the rest from reference TRBV5-1 and TRBJ2-5, the complete variable domain is KAGVTQTPRYLIKTRGQQVTLSCSPISGHRSVSWYQQTPGQGLQFLFEYFSETQRNKGNFPGRFSGRQFSNSRSEMNVSTLELGDSALYLCASSLAGQGETQYFGPGTRLLVL.